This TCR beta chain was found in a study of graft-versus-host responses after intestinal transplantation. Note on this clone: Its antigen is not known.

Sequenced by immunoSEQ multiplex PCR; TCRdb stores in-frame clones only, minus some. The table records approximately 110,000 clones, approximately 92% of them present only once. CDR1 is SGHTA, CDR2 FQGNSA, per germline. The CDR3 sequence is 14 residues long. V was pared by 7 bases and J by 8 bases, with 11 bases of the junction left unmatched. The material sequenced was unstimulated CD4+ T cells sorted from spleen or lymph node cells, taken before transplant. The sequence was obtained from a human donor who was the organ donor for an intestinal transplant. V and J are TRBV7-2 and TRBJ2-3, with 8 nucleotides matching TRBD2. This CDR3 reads CASKLAGMTATQYF. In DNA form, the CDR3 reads TGTGCCAGCAAATTAGCGGGGATGACGGCTACGCAGTATTTT.